The 23 T cell receptor beta chains listed next were all sequenced from one sample in a study of T cells after yellow fever vaccination (dated by TCRdb to between 2017 and 2020). The method was 5' RACE. Instrument used: Illumina NovaSeq 6000. TCRdb cleaned the public reads at Q25 with fastp, built clones with MiXCR and kept in-frame beta chains. Rows matching on CDR3 protein sequence are summarized as one entry with the most common DNA and genes. The sample table records about 170,000 distinct CDR3 sequences; roughly 9.6% of these occur just once. The ten largest make up 35% to 40% of the sample. Per the publication, the treatment or condition label means: live attenuated yellow fever vaccine strain. This specimen consisted of CD8+ T cells sorted from PBMCs, obtained 15 days after the yellow fever booster vaccination. The source of these receptors is a man aged 18 to 35 who received the YFV17D yellow fever vaccine.

V and J are TRBV5-3 and TRBJ2-2, with D possibly being TRBD1 (7 bases). TRBV5-3 counts as an open reading frame of uncertain function. CDR3 length equals 15 residues. Trimming pared 3 bases from V and 6 bases from J, leaving 15 bases between. The CDR3 DNA follows: TGTGCCAGAAGCTATGCGGGACAGTCCCCCGGGGAGCTGTTTTTT. It specifies CARSYAGQSPGELFF.

The table lists this clonotype with a few counts. CDR3 nucleotide sequence: TGTGCCAGCAGCCTAATCCCCGGGCTAGCGAGGTCCGGGGAGCTGTTTTTT. It yields the protein CASSLIPGLARSGELFF. The chain joins TRBV7-9 to TRBJ2-2; D is possibly TRBD2 (6 bases). This CDR3 region has 17 residues. Germline V CDR1 and CDR2: SEHNR, FQNEAQ (reference sequence). V was pared by 5 bases and J by 6 bases, with 22 bases between.

V gene TRBV5-1 combines with J gene TRBJ1-2, with D possibly being TRBD1 (5 bases). The CDR3 has 14 residues. Between the trimmed V and J ends, which lost 0 bases and 0 bases, there was a span of 6 bases. CDR1 is SGHRS and CDR2 is YFSETQ in the germline V gene. CDR3: CASSLATANYGYTF. Written as DNA, the CDR3 is TGCGCCAGCAGCTTGGCGACAGCTAACTATGGCTACACCTTC.

In this sample, this clonotype turned up a few times. The V gene is TRBV29-1, the J gene TRBJ1-3, with D perhaps TRBD1 (5 bases). Germline V gives CDR1 SQVTM, CDR2 ANQGSEA. The CDR3 sequence is 11 residues long. Deletions cut 7 bases from V and 4 bases from J, with 8 bases between. CDR3: CSAGTGNTIYF. The CDR3 DNA reads TGCAGCGCCGGGACCGGAAACACCATATATTTT.

This clonotype was counted between two and nine times. The V call is TRBV20-1, the J call TRBJ2-1; the match to TRBD1 covers 8 bases. V dropped 0 bases and J dropped 2; count of bases not matched to a gene: 3. Looked up from germline, CDR1 is DFQATT and CDR2 is SNEGSKA (reference sequence). This CDR3 contains 15 residues. CDR3 loop: CSARDWDRPYNEQFF. Written as DNA, the CDR3 is TGCAGTGCTAGAGATTGGGACAGGCCCTACAATGAGCAGTTCTTC.

The chain joins TRBV20-1 to TRBJ2-3; 15 bases are a match to TRBD2. CDR3 size: 18 residues. Germline trimming cut 6 bases from V and 1 base from J; bases unmatched to any gene: 11. Germline V gives CDR1 DFQATT, CDR2 SNEGSKA (reference sequence). The CDR3 here is CSAHPGLAGGPGTDTQYF. In nucleotides, the CDR3 is TGCAGTGCCCACCCCGGACTAGCGGGGGGGCCAGGCACAGATACGCAGTATTTT.

This clonotype has a count of ten or more. The V and J genes are TRBV27 and TRBJ2-1, with D perhaps matching TRBD1 or TRBD2 (5 bases each). The CDR3 consists of 14 residues. Germline CDR1 MNHEY, CDR2 SMNVEV (reference sequence). V shed 3 bases and J shed 5 bases, with 11 bases lying between them. Here the CDR3 reads CASSLRGSNNEQFF. The CDR3 DNA sequence: TGTGCCAGCAGTTTGAGGGGCTCAAACAATGAGCAGTTCTTC.

This clonotype was detected a few times. For the CDR3, the DNA is TGTGCCAGCAGCCTCGGGGGGGTTTACAATGAGCAGTTCTTC. It codes for CASSLGGVYNEQFF. This chain uses TRBV28 with TRBJ2-1, with 8 bases fitting TRBD2. The V gene's germline CDR1 is MDHEN and CDR2 SYDVKM. The V segment lost 6 bases and the J segment 4 bases; nucleotides outside the gene matches: 5. The CDR3 consists of 14 residues.

This chain joins TRBV7-2 and TRBJ2-5; D not resolved. Germline CDR1 and CDR2: SGHTA and FQGNSA. CDR3 size: 14 residues. Trimming pared 3 bases from V and 4 bases from J, leaving 12 bases between. CDR3 DNA: TGTGCCAGCAGCTTTCTGGGTTTCGGAGAGACCCAGTACTTC. Protein sequence: CASSFLGFGETQYF.

The chain's CDR3 is CASSTHTGTSAYEQYF. The CDR3 bases are TGTGCCAGCAGCACCCACACCGGGACTAGCGCTTACGAGCAGTACTTC. This chain links TRBV12-3 or TRBV12-4 with TRBJ2-7; 10 nucleotides align to TRBD2. The CDR3 covers 16 residues. The J segment lost 4 bases and the V segment lost 6 bases, leaving 12 bases of the junction unmatched.

V gene TRBV7-2 combines with J gene TRBJ2-3; the match to TRBD2 covers 12 bases. This CDR3 contains 16 residues. Germline CDR1 and CDR2: SGHTA and FQGNSA. V shed 4 bases, J shed 4 bases, and the junction held 6 bases outside the gene matches. CDR3 coding DNA: TGTGCCAGCAGCTCGACGACTAGCGGGGGCTCAGATACGCAGTATTTT. Encoded protein: CASSSTTSGGSDTQYF.

V gene TRBV4-1 combines with J gene TRBJ2-2, with 7 bases that match TRBD2. The CDR3 is 16 residues long. CDR1 MGHRA and CDR2 YSYEKL come from the germline V gene. The V gene end was trimmed by 2 bases and the J gene end by 1 base; junction bases not matched to a gene: 4. The CDR3 reads CASSQLPGGNTGELFF. The CDR3 nucleotides are TGCGCCAGCAGCCAACTACCGGGGGGGAACACCGGGGAGCTGTTTTTT.

The chain links TRBV6-2 or TRBV6-3 to TRBJ2-7; 9 positions agree with TRBD1. Germline V gene data show CDR1 as MNHEY and CDR2 as SVGEGT. This CDR3 has 15 residues. V trimming: 5 bases; J trimming: 4 bases; junction bases outside the gene matches: 9. This CDR3 is CASSVRWDREYEQYV. The CDR3 nucleotides are TGTGCCAGCAGTGTCCGATGGGACAGGGAATACGAGCAGTACGTC.

This chain links TRBV12-3 or TRBV12-4 with TRBJ1-5; D possibly corresponds to TRBD1 (5 bases). The CDR3 consists of 14 residues. V dropped 6 bases and J dropped 5 bases, with 14 bases sitting between them. In DNA form, the CDR3 reads TGTGCCAGCAGCCTGACAGCGCCTGATCAGCCCCAGCATTTT. This gives the protein CASSLTAPDQPQHF.

This clonotype was seen only a few times. The rearrangement links TRBV11-2 to TRBJ2-3; either TRBD1 or TRBD2 may fit D (6 bases each). Trimming took off 0 bases at V and 3 bases at J, with 13 bases between the two ends. CDR1 is SGHAT, CDR2 FQNNGV, per germline. The CDR3 has 16 amino acids. The CDR3 protein is CASSLDRGGWTDTQYF. The DNA of the CDR3 is TGTGCCAGCAGCTTAGATCGAGGGGGGTGGACAGATACGCAGTATTTT.

This clonotype was counted a few times. The chain recombines TRBV5-1 with TRBJ2-3, with D perhaps matching TRBD1 (5 bases). This CDR3 is 15 amino acids long. The V and J ends lost 1 base and 5 bases respectively, with 14 bases between them. The germline V gene has CDR1 SGHRS and CDR2 YFSETQ. The CDR3, as DNA: TGCGCCAGCAGCTTGTTGGGCAGGGTCGGAGATACGCAGTATTTT. This encodes CASSLLGRVGDTQYF.

The sample holds a few counts of this clonotype. The chain links TRBV12-3 or TRBV12-4 to TRBJ1-5; D uncertain. Trimming cost V 2 bases and J 3 bases, with 8 bases left between them. This CDR3 contains 14 residues. In nucleotides, the CDR3 is TGTGCCAGCAGTTTAAAGGTCCACAATCAGCCCCAGCATTTT. Protein product: CASSLKVHNQPQHF.

This clonotype was seen more than once but under ten times. The V gene is TRBV4-3, the J gene TRBJ1-1; D call uncertain. The V and J ends lost 4 bases and 8 bases respectively, with 14 bases between them. This CDR3 is built from 13 residues. Germline assignment: CDR1 LGHNA and CDR2 YSLEER. This CDR3 reads CASSRATPSEAFF. In nucleotides, the CDR3 is TGCGCCAGCAGCCGAGCAACCCCCTCCGAAGCTTTCTTT.

This clonotype has ten or more counts. The rearrangement links TRBV9 to TRBJ2-7, with no clear D. This CDR3 has 14 amino acids. CDR1 is SGDLS and CDR2 is YYNGEE in the germline V gene. The V and J ends lost 4 bases and 0 bases respectively, with 11 bases between them. DNA of the CDR3: TGTGCCAGCAGCAGCGAATTAATCTCCTACGAGCAGTACGTC. Protein sequence: CASSSELISYEQYV.

The chain is built from TRBV5-5 and TRBJ1-2, with TRBD1 matching 7 bases. This CDR3 region has 16 residues. J was trimmed by 4 bases and V by 2 bases; bases with no gene match: 11. The germline CDR1 and CDR2 sequences are SGHKS and YYEKEE (reference sequence). The CDR3 bases are TGTGCCAGCAGCTTCGAGGACAGGAGGGACTTCTATGGCTACACCTTC. Amino acids: CASSFEDRRDFYGYTF.

This clonotype was seen at least ten times. This chain joins TRBV6-2 or TRBV6-3 and TRBJ2-7; D not resolved. Between the trimmed V and J ends, which lost 8 bases and 9 bases, there was a span of 17 bases. The CDR3 is made up of 12 amino acids. Looked up from germline, CDR1 is MNHEY and CDR2 is SVGEGT. The CDR3 loop is CASGLGPIAQYV. The CDR3 nucleotides are TGTGCCAGCGGGCTAGGCCCGATCGCGCAGTACGTC.

The chain links TRBV5-1 to TRBJ1-6; D uncertain. The V gene's germline CDR1 is SGHRS and CDR2 YFSETQ. The CDR3 spans 14 residues. V gave up 3 bases and J gave up 7 bases, with 11 bases separating them. The CDR3 DNA reads TGCGCCAGCAGCTGGGCAGGTGGGAATTCACCCCTCCACTTT. It translates to CASSWAGGNSPLHF.

The chain recombines TRBV7-3 with TRBJ1-1; TRBD1 matches at 8 bases. This CDR3 region has 15 residues. From germline, CDR1 is SGHTA and CDR2 FQGTGA. Unmatched junction bases numbered 10, after V lost 4 bases and J lost 6 bases. The CDR3 protein is CASSSAGGLSSEAFF. CDR3 coding DNA: TGTGCCAGCAGCTCTGCAGGGGGCCTAAGTTCTGAAGCTTTCTTT.